The clone carrying this TCR beta chain was observed at least ten times. From the germline J gene comes the end of the CDR3, since the read stops 3 residues before it. The data stem from a study of T cell clonality in common variable immunodeficiency. Sequenced by immunoSEQ multiplex PCR; TCRdb stores in-frame clones only, minus some. The sample has 40,000 to 45,000 clones, none seen only once. Blood samples were heparinized, about 5 to 9 ml per donor. Germline CDR1 reads DFQATT; CDR2 reads SNEGSKA (reference sequence). This CDR3 contains 15 residues. V gave up 4 bases and J gave up 6 bases; unmatched junction bases: 11.

The chain joins TRBV20-1 to TRBJ2-7; 11 nucleotides align to TRBD1. Source material: peripheral blood mononuclear cells. This receptor was obtained from a person between 18 and 69 years old in good health. Partial CDR3 DNA: TGCAGTGCTACCCGCCGGACAGGGGGCAGGGGCGAG. Its protein is CSATRRTGGRGE. The full CDR3 protein reads CSATRRTGGRGEQYF.